This T cell receptor (beta chain) was sequenced in a study of shared T cell receptors in the human thymus. This clone was detected a few times. Here immunoSEQ multiplex PCR was the method, and the copy in TCRdb shows in-frame clones only, minus some. The repertoire includes about 660,000 clones, over 75% of them detected once, and 0.01% sits in the top ten. The V and J ends lost 2 bases and 4 bases, in that order; junction bases with no gene match: 7. There are 15 residues in the CDR3. CDR1 MDHEN and CDR2 SYDVKM come from the germline V gene. The same sample was also used in a study of human thymus T cells.

This rearrangement joins TRBV28 to TRBJ2-7; 8 bases fit TRBD1. The TCR originated in a boy less than two years old with a congenital heart defect. The sequencing input was thymocytes. The CDR3, as DNA: TGTGCCAGCAGTTTACGGGACAGGAGACCTTACGAGCAGTACTTC. Amino acids: CASSLRDRRPYEQYF.